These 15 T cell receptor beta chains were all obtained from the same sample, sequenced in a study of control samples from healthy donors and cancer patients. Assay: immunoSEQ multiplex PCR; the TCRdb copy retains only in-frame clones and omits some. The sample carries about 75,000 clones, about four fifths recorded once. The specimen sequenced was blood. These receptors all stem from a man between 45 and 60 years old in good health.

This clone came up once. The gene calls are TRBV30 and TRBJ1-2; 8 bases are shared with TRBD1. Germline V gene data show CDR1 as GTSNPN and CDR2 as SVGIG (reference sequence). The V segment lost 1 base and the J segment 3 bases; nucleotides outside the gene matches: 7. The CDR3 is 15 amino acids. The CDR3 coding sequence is TGTGCCTGGAGTGGCGGGACAGGAGTCGACTATGGCTACACCTTC. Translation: CAWSGGTGVDYGYTF.

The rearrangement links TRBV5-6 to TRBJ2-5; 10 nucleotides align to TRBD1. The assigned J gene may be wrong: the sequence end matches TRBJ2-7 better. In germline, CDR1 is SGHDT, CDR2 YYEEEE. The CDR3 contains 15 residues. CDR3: CASSSQDRGNHEQYF. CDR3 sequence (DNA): TGTGCCAGCAGCTCACAGGACAGGGGGAACCACGAGCAGTACTTC.

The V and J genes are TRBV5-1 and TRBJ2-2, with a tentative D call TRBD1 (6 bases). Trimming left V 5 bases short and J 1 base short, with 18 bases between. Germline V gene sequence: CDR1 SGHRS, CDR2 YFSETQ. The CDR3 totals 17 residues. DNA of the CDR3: TGCGCCAGCAGTCGTATGGCAGGGGTGGGGAACACCGGGGAGCTGTTTTTT. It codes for CASSRMAGVGNTGELFF.

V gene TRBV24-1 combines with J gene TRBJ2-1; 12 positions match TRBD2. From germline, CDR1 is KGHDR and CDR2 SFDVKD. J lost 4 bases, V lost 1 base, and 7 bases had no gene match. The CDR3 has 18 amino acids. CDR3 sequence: CATSDFASGRATYNEQFF. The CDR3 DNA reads TGTGCCACCAGTGATTTTGCTAGCGGGAGGGCCACGTACAATGAGCAGTTCTTC.

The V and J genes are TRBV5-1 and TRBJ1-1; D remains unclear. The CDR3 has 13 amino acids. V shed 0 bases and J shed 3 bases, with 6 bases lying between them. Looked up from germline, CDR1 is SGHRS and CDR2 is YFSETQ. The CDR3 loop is CASSLEPYTEAFF. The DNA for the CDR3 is TGCGCCAGCAGCTTGGAACCGTACACTGAAGCTTTCTTT.

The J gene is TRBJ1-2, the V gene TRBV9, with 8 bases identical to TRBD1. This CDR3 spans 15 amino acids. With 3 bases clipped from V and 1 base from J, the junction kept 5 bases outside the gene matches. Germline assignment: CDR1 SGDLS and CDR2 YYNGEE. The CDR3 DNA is TGTGCCAGCAGCGAAGGGACAGGAATTAACTATGGCTACACCTTC. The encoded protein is CASSEGTGINYGYTF.

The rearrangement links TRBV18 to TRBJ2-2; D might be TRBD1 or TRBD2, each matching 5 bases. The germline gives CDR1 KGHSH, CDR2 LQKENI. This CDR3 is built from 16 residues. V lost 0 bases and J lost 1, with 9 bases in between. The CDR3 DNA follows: TGTGCCAGCTCACCACCTGGGGACGGGAACACCGGGGAGCTGTTTTTT. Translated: CASSPPGDGNTGELFF.

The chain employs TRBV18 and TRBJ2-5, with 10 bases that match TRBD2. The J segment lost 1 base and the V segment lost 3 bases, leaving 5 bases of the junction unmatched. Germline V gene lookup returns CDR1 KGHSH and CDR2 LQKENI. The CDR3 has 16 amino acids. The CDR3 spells CASSPLAGAAQETQYF. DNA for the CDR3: TGTGCCAGCTCACCTCTAGCGGGAGCCGCCCAAGAGACCCAGTACTTC.

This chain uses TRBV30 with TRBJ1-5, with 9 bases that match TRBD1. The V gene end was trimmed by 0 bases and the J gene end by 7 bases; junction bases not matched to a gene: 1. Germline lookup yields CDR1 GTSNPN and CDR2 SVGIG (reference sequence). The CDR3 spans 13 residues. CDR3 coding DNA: TGTGCCTGGAGTGTGGACAGGGGCCAGCCCCAGCATTTT. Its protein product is CAWSVDRGQPQHF.

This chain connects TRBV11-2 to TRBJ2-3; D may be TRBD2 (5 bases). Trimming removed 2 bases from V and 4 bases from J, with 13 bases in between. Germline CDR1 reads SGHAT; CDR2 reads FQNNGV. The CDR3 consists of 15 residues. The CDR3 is CASSLSPGFADTQYF. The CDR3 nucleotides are TGTGCCAGCAGCTTATCCCCGGGATTCGCAGATACGCAGTATTTT.

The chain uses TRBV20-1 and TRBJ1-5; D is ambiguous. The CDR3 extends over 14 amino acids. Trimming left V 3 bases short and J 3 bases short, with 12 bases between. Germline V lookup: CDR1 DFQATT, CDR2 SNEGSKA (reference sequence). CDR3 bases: TGCAGTGCTAGTATTGACAACGTCAATCAGCCCCAGCATTTT. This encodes CSASIDNVNQPQHF.

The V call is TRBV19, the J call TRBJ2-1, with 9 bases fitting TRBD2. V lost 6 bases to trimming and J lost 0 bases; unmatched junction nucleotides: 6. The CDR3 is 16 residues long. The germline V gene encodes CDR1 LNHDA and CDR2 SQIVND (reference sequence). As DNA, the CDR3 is TGTGCCAGTAGGGCTAGCGGGGCCGACTCCTACAATGAGCAGTTCTTC. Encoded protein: CASRASGADSYNEQFF.

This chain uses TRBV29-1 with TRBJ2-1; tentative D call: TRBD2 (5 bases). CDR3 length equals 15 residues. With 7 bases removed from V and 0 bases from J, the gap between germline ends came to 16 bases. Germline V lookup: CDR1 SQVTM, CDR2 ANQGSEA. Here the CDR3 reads CSGWTGESSYNEQFF. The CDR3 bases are TGCAGCGGGTGGACTGGAGAAAGCTCCTACAATGAGCAGTTCTTC.

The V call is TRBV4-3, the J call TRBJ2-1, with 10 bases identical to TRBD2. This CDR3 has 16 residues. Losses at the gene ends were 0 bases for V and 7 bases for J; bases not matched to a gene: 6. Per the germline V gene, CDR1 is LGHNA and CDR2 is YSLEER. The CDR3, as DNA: TGCGCCAGCAGCCAAGATCCGAGCGGGAGGGCAAATGAGCAGTTCTTC. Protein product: CASSQDPSGRANEQFF.

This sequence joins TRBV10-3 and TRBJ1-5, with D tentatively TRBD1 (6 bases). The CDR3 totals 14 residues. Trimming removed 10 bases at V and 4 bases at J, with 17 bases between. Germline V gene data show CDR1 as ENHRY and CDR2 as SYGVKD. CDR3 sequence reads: CATMGGRGNQPQHF. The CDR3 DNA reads TGTGCCACCATGGGGGGGCGAGGGAATCAGCCCCAGCATTTT.